The clone carrying this T cell receptor (beta chain) was observed a few times. What it recognizes is unknown. A junction end diverges from the germline sequence, so it may reflect a read error. Whole-study findings and limits: Tumor memory CD4+ T cell TCR gene usage was found to cluster with blood and lymph node memory CD4+ cells and with lymph node naive CD4+ cells.

CD25-based Treg depletion was applied to purified naive CD4+ T cells. Semi-nested PCR with Nested Universal Primer A followed constant-region reverse priming of full-length variable regions. TCRdb called the 5' RACE reads again in MiXCR, with one record for every CDR3 protein. This sample carries just over 60,000 distinct CDR3 sequences, under 35% of them seen once, and the ten largest clones take roughly 2.1%. This CDR3 comprises 17 residues. Germline values: CDR1 SGHRS, CDR2 YFSETQ. Sequencing input: tumor-infiltrating naive CD4+ T cells sorted from the breast tumor. Subset reported: naive CD4+ T cells, CD4+CD45RA+CD25-. V is TRBV5-1 and J is TRBJ2-5; 10 bases map to TRBD2. The receptor comes from a female donor with breast cancer. The CDR3: CANSLATGLAAVETQYF. The CDR3 DNA follows: TGCGCCAACAGCTTAGCTACCGGACTAGCGGCCGTCGAGACCCAGTACTTC.